The 8 T cell receptor beta chains below were found in one sample sequenced in a study of T cell changes during pregnancy in multiple sclerosis. TCRdb's copy holds only in-frame clones and misses some; the assay was immunoSEQ multiplex PCR. The repertoire includes some 30,000 clones, roughly 87% of them detected once, and approximately 8% sits in the top ten. The sequenced sample was CD8+ T cells from peripheral blood mononuclear cells, obtained before pregnancy. The receptors originated from a female donor with multiple sclerosis, enrolled in a pregnancy study.

The chain joins TRBV7-9 to TRBJ2-7; 7 positions agree with TRBD2. Germline CDR1 SEHNR, CDR2 FQNEAQ (reference sequence). Unmatched junction bases numbered 9, after V lost 5 bases and J lost 2 bases. The length of the CDR3 is 15 residues. CDR3 loop: CASSPGAGLAYEQYF. CDR3 in DNA: TGTGCCAGCAGCCCCGGAGCGGGGCTAGCCTACGAGCAGTACTTC.

This chain uses TRBV28 with TRBJ1-1; possibly TRBD1 for D (5 bases). The CDR3 covers 13 residues. Trimming removed 4 bases from V and 3 bases from J, with 9 bases in between. The germline gives CDR1 MDHEN, CDR2 SYDVKM. CDR3 loop: CASSSTVYTEAFF. The CDR3 DNA follows: TGTGCCAGCAGTTCGACAGTTTACACTGAAGCTTTCTTT.

J is TRBJ1-5 and V is TRBV27; the D is unclear. This CDR3 comprises 13 residues. Trimming took off 2 bases at V and 5 bases at J, with 7 bases between the two ends. From germline, CDR1 is MNHEY and CDR2 SMNVEV (reference sequence). The CDR3 protein is CASSLAADQPQHF. The DNA for the CDR3 is TGTGCCAGCAGTTTAGCGGCCGATCAGCCCCAGCATTTT.

V usage is TRBV9 and J usage is TRBJ2-7; 8 bases are shared with TRBD2. V shed 3 bases and J 5 bases; nucleotides not matched to a gene: 10. The CDR3 extends over 15 amino acids. CDR1 is SGDLS, CDR2 YYNGEE, per germline. CDR3 in amino acids: CASSESGSKFDEQYF. DNA of the CDR3: TGTGCCAGCAGCGAAAGCGGGAGTAAATTCGACGAGCAGTACTTC. Filled out from reference TRBV9 and TRBJ2-7, the complete variable domain reads DSGVTQTPKHLITATGQRVTLRCSPRSGDLSVYWYQQSLDQGLQFLIQYYNGEERAKGNILERFSAQQFPDLHSELNLSSLELGDSALYFCASSESGSKFDEQYFGPGTRLTVT.

V usage is TRBV13 and J usage is TRBJ2-1, with TRBD2 matching 7 bases. CDR3 length: 15 residues. CDR1 and CDR2 from the germline V gene are PRHDT and FYEKMQ (reference sequence). Trimming cost V 6 bases and J 0 bases; bases outside gene matches: 5. CDR3 nucleotides: TGTGCCAGCAGACACGGGACTACCTCCTACAATGAGCAGTTCTTC. It yields the protein CASRHGTTSYNEQFF.

The rearrangement joins TRBV5-4 to TRBJ2-3; the D gene is possibly TRBD1 (6 bases). The CDR3 is made up of 16 amino acids. With 3 bases removed from V and 2 bases from J, the gap between germline ends came to 16 bases. Germline CDR1 reads SGHNT; CDR2 reads YYREEE (reference sequence). The CDR3 protein is CASSYETGGITDTQYF. The CDR3 region has the DNA TGTGCCAGCAGCTACGAGACAGGTGGTATCACAGATACGCAGTATTTT.

The chain recombines TRBV7-3 with TRBJ2-3, with D perhaps TRBD1 (5 bases). Trimming shortened V by 2 bases and J by 2 bases, and 11 bases separated the two germline ends. The CDR3 has 15 amino acids. In germline, CDR1 is SGHTA, CDR2 FQGTGA. The CDR3: CASSLAGSLTDTQYF. In DNA, the CDR3 is TGTGCCAGCAGCTTAGCAGGGTCCCTCACAGATACGCAGTATTTT.

The V call is TRBV4-3, the J call TRBJ2-7; weak D call: TRBD2 (5 bases). The germline V and J ends were trimmed by 3 bases and 5 bases, with 11 bases remaining between them. CDR3 length: 13 amino acids. Per germline, CDR1 LGHNA and CDR2 YSLEER. Here the CDR3 DNA reads TGCGCCAGCAGCCATAGACTAACCCACGAGCAGTACTTC. Translating gives CASSHRLTHEQYF.